One TCR beta chain is described in this entry. In the study's own analysis: Reference gene primers were amplified, and this amplification served to estimate nucleated cell counts. Data came from immunoSEQ multiplex PCR; TCRdb stores just in-frame clones and leaves some out. That table supplies the V and J calls and clone size; D and trimming were determined from the DNA. The sample has some 510,000 clones, approximately 88% seen once; the top ten hold less than 2%. Trimming removed 0 bases at V and 5 bases at J, with 16 bases between. This CDR3 is 16 amino acids long. CDR1 LNHDA and CDR2 SQIVND come from the germline V gene (reference sequence). Each participant's cohort was designated according to participant-reported clinical history. The sample is drawn from a study of blood T cell repertoires in COVID-19. Overall study: The United States, Italy and Spain provided the acute and convalescent COVID-19 samples. In each case, the material was cDNA or gDNA derived from T cells, B-cell-depleted T cells, or PBMCs.

The TCR was taken from a middle-aged woman who had recovered from COVID-19. The sequencing sample was made of PBMCs or T cells enriched from blood (not recorded which). This chain joins TRBV19 and TRBJ1-1; TRBD1 is a possible D gene (6 bases). CDR3 DNA: TGTGCCAGTAGTATAGACAGGGGCGTCGTTAAGACTGAAGCTTTCTTT. Protein sequence: CASSIDRGVVKTEAFF. The entire variable domain, with the rest obtained from reference TRBV19 and TRBJ1-1, is as follows: DGGITQSPKYLFRKEGQNVTLSCEQNLNHDAMYWYRQDPGQGLRLIYYSQIVNDFQKGDIAEGYSVSREKKESFPLTVTSAQKNPTAFYLCASSIDRGVVKTEAFFGQGTRLTVV.